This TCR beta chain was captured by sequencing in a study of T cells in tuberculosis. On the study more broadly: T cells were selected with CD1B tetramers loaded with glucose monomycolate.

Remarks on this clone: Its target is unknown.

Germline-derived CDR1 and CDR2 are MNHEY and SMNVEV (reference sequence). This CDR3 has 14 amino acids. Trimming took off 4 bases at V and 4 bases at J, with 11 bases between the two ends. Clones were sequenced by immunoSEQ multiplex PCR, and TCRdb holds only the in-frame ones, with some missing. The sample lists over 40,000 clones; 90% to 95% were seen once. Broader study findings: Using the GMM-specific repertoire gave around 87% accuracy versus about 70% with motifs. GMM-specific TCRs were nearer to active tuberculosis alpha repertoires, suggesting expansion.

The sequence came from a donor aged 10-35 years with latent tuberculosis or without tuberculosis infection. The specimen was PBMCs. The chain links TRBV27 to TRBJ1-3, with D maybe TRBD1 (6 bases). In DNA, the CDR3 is TGTGCCAGCAGTTCCAGGGGATACGGAAACACCATATATTTT. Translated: CASSSRGYGNTIYF.